The 8 T cell receptor beta chains presented below share a single source sample, sequenced in a study of identical twins. Using its own MiXCR run on the 5' RACE reads, TCRdb lists one record per CDR3 protein. The sample lists around 490,000 distinct CDR3 sequences, roughly an eighth occurring once. These data were also reused for a study on yellow fever vaccine responses in identical twins.

Sequencing was done on a sample of CD4+ T cells sorted from blood. The receptors shown here come from a woman between 18 and 30 years old in good health.

The V call is TRBV4-3, the J call TRBJ2-7, with 7 positions matching TRBD2. This CDR3 spans 20 amino acids. V lost 3 bases to trimming and J lost 0 bases; unmatched junction nucleotides: 20. Germline values: CDR1 LGHNA, CDR2 YSLEER. DNA for the CDR3: TGCGCCAGCAGCCAGGAACTCATCCGAAAGGGGACTACCTCCTCCTACGAGCAGTACTTC. Amino acid sequence: CASSQELIRKGTTSSYEQYF.

This clonotype occurred many times. The chain joins TRBV12-3 or TRBV12-4 to TRBJ2-6, with D unclear. This CDR3 region has 13 residues. Trimming pared 6 bases from V and 3 bases from J, leaving 6 bases between. The CDR3 protein is CASRLGGANVLTF. The CDR3 nucleotides read TGTGCCAGCAGACTGGGTGGGGCCAACGTCCTGACTTTC.

This clonotype was observed a few times. The V gene is TRBV16, the J gene TRBJ1-1, with D possibly TRBD1 on 6 matching bases. The germline gives CDR1 KGHSY, CDR2 FQNENV. V lost 1 base and J lost 5, with 8 bases in between. The length of the CDR3 is 13 residues. CDR3 sequence (DNA): TGTGCCAGCAGCCAATACAGGGAAACTGAAGCTTTCTTT. Protein: CASSQYRETEAFF.

This clonotype was observed a few times. The rearrangement joins TRBV3-1 to TRBJ2-2, with D perhaps TRBD1 (6 bases). Per germline, CDR1 LGHDT and CDR2 YNNKEL (reference sequence). CDR3 length: 15 residues. Trimming stripped 1 base from V and 5 bases from J, with 11 bases between. CDR3 sequence reads: CASSQGWGLTGELFF. The CDR3 DNA is TGTGCCAGCAGCCAAGGCTGGGGGCTAACCGGGGAGCTGTTTTTT.

This clonotype was seen a few times. This rearrangement joins TRBV11-2 to TRBJ2-7, with D uncertain. V lost 4 bases to trimming and J lost 4 bases, with 11 bases between them. The length of the CDR3 is 13 residues. Germline lookup yields CDR1 SGHAT and CDR2 FQNNGV. This chain's CDR3 is CASSSLVDYEQYF. The CDR3 DNA reads TGTGCCAGCAGCTCTTTGGTTGATTACGAGCAGTACTTC.

The table lists this clonotype with many counts. The J gene is TRBJ2-5, the V gene TRBV28; D is possibly TRBD2 (6 bases). Between the trimmed V and J ends, which lost 5 bases and 0 bases, there was a span of 19 bases. The length of the CDR3 is 17 residues. Germline CDR1 reads MDHEN; CDR2 reads SYDVKM. The CDR3 spells CASSGQGLPQYQETQYF. The CDR3 DNA reads as TGTGCCAGCAGTGGGCAAGGACTACCGCAGTACCAAGAGACCCAGTACTTC.

The V call is TRBV6-1, the J call TRBJ2-3; D is ambiguous. The CDR3 spans 15 residues. Germline V gene lookup returns CDR1 MNHNS and CDR2 SASEGT. V dropped 7 bases and J dropped 4 bases, with 18 bases sitting between them. CDR3 residues: CASTPKGRWSDTQYF. CDR3 sequence (DNA): TGTGCCAGCACCCCGAAGGGCAGGTGGTCAGATACGCAGTATTTT.

Written as DNA, the CDR3 is TGCAGCGTTGGAGTAGCGGTTCAAGAGACCCAGTACTTC. It is translated as CSVGVAVQETQYF. J is TRBJ2-5 and V is TRBV29-1, with a tentative D call TRBD2 (6 bases). The CDR3 sequence is 13 residues long. Trimming left V 4 bases short and J 2 bases short, with 11 bases between. Germline lookup yields CDR1 SQVTM and CDR2 ANQGSEA.